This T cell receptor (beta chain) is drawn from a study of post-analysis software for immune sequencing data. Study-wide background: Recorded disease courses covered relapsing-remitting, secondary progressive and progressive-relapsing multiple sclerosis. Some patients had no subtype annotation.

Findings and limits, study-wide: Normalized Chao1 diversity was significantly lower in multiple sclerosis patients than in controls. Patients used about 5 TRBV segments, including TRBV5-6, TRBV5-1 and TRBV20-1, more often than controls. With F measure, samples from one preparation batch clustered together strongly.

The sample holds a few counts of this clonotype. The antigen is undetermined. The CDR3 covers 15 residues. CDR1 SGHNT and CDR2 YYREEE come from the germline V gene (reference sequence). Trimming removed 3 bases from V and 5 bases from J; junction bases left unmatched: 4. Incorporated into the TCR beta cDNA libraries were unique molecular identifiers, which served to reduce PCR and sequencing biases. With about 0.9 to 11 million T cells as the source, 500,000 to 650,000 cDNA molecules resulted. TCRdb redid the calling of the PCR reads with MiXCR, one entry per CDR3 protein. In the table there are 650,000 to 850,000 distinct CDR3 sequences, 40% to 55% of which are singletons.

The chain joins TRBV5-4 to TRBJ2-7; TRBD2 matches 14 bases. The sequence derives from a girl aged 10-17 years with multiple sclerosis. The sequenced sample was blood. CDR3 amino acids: CASSSGLAGAHEQYF. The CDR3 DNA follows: TGTGCCAGCAGCTCGGGACTAGCGGGAGCCCACGAGCAGTACTTC.